The 3 T cell receptor beta chains below all came from one sample that was sequenced in a study of a mutant IDH1 vaccine in newly diagnosed glioma (dated by TCRdb to the early 2020s). The antigens these receptors bind are not known. The protocol used for the library was the immunoSEQ multiplex PCR assay. TCRdb took this table from immuneACCESS and kept in-frame rearrangements with V and J called. Such tables lack part of the clones; where checked against another copy, unresolved V genes explain under half of the gap, and the rest is unexplained. In this sample the table shows roughly 50,000 clones, roughly 77% of which occur a single time. The ten largest make up over 7% of the sample. Interpreted using the paper, the time point label stands for: week 23, last vaccination. Every vaccine dose consisted of 300 ug of a 20-mer mutant IDH1 peptide in Montanide, administered subcutaneously together with topical imiquimod.

Sequencing was performed on PBMCs, taken from a glioma patient whose treatment included an IDH1 peptide vaccine. The receptors derive from a woman in her thirties or forties with glioma. Some clones in this sample may be carry-over from other donors' samples.

This clone has more than one count but fewer than ten. The CDR3 DNA reads TGTGCCAGCAGCTTGGGACAGGGCCTCATGAACACTGAAGCTTTCTTT. This translates into CASSLGQGLMNTEAFF. V usage is TRBV11-2 and J usage is TRBJ1-1; 9 nucleotides align to TRBD1. In germline, CDR1 is SGHAT, CDR2 FQNNGV. The CDR3 sequence is 16 residues long. The V and J ends lost 3 bases and 0 bases, in that order; junction bases with no gene match: 5.

This clone was counted a single time. This chain uses TRBV28 with TRBJ1-2, with a tentative D call TRBD1 (6 bases). Trimming cost V 5 bases and J 0 bases, with 16 bases left between them. The CDR3 contains 16 residues. The germline gives CDR1 MDHEN, CDR2 SYDVKM. In nucleotides, the CDR3 is TGTGCCAGCAGTGAATCAAGGGGGGTAGCTAACTATGGCTACACCTTC. This gives the protein CASSESRGVANYGYTF.

The V and J genes are TRBV10-3 and TRBJ2-7, with 14 bases identical to TRBD2. The CDR3 consists of 14 residues. Germline-derived CDR1 and CDR2 are ENHRY and SYGVKD. The J segment lost 1 base and the V segment lost 8 bases, leaving 1 base of the junction unmatched. The CDR3 reads CAIGTSGGSYEQYF. In DNA, the CDR3 is TGTGCCATCGGGACTAGCGGGGGATCCTACGAGCAGTACTTC.